Reported below is one T cell receptor (beta chain). The source of the sample is a study of blood T cell repertoires in COVID-19. Study information: Both acute and convalescent COVID-19 samples were obtained from the United States, Italy and Spain.

Sequencing was performed with immunoSEQ multiplex PCR; in TCRdb, only in-frame clones are kept and a portion is missing. The table has almost 200,000 clones, roughly 80% seen once; the top ten hold 0.9% to 0.95%. Germline-derived CDR1 and CDR2 are SQVTM and ANQGSEA. V gave up 7 bases and J gave up 1 base; unmatched junction bases: 12. This CDR3 has 16 amino acids. The sample was peripheral blood. The origin of this receptor is a man aged 55 to 70 with COVID-19, enrolled during active disease. J is TRBJ2-3 and V is TRBV29-1; TRBD2 matches at 9 bases. The CDR3 is CSGHRGTSSRTDTQYF. The CDR3, as DNA: TGCAGCGGACACCGGGGGACTAGCTCCCGCACAGATACGCAGTATTTT.